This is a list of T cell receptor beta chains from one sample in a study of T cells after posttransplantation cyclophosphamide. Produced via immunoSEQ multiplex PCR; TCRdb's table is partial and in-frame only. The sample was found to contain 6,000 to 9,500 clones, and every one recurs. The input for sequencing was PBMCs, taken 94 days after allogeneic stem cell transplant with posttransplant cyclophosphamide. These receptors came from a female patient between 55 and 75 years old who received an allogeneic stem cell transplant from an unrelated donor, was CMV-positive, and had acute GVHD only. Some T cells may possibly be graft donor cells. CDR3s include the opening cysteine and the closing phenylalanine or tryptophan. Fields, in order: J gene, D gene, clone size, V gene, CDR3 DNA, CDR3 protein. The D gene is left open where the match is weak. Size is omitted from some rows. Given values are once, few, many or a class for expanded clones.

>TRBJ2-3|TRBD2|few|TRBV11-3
TGTGCCAGCAGCTTAGTTCAGCGGGAAGGCACAGATACGCAGTATTTT
CASSLVQREGTDTQYF
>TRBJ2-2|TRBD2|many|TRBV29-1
TGCAGCGGCCTAAATCTGGCGGGGGGAACCTCCGGGGAGCTGTTTTTT
CSGLNLAGGTSGELFF
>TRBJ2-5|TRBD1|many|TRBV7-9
TGTGCCAGCAGCTTCGGACAGGGAAAAGAGACCCAGTACTTC
CASSFGQGKETQYF
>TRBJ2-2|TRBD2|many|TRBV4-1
TGCGCCAGCTCCTATCCGGGGGGGCAAACCGGGGAGCTGTTTTTT
CASSYPGGQTGELFF
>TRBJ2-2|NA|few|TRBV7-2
TGTGCCAGCAGCTTAGCCCGCAGGGTGGGCACCGGGGAGCTGTTTTTT
CASSLARRVGTGELFF
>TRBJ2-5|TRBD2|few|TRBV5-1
TGCGCCAGCAGCTTGTCTAGCGGGAGTTTTGAGACCCAGTACTTC
CASSLSSGSFETQYF
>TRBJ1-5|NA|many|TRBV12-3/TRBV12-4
TGTGCCAGCAGTTTAAATCCGGGGGTGGCCCAGCATTTT
CASSLNPGVAQHF
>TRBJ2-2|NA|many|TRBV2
TGTGCCAGCAGTGATAGGGCCGGGGAGCTGTTTTTT
CASSDRAGELFF
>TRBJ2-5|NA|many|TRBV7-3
TGTGCCAGCAGCCAAGTCCCGGGAGAGACCCAGTACTTC
CASSQVPGETQYF
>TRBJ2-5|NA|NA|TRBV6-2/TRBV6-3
TGTGCCAGCAGTTTTAGGGGCCGGGGGGAGACCCAGTACTTC
CASSFRGRGETQYF
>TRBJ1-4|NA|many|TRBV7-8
TGTGCCAGCAGCTTGAAGGAAACACAGAATGAAAAACTGTTTTTT
CASSLKETQNEKLFF
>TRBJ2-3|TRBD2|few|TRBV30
TGTGCCTGGAGTGTACGGTATTGGGCTAGCGGGGGGGTTGCAGATACGCAGTATTTT
CAWSVRYWASGGVADTQYF
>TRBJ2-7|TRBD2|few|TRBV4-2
TGTGCCAGCAGCCAAGATCTGCCTAGCGGGACCCCCTACGAGCAGTACTTC
CASSQDLPSGTPYEQYF
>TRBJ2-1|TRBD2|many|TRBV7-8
TGTGCCAGCAGCTTTATCGGGAGGGGGAACAATGAGCAGTTCTTC
CASSFIGRGNNEQFF
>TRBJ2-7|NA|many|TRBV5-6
TGTGCCAGCAACCTTGGATACGGGTTGACGATGGAGCAGTACTTC
CASNLGYGLTMEQYF
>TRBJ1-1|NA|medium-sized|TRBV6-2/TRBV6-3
TGTGCCAGCAGTCCGTCAAGGGCCACTGAAGCTTTCTTT
CASSPSRATEAFF
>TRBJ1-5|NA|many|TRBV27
TGTGCCAGCAGTTTTGCCCGGGGTCAGCCCCAGCATTTT
CASSFARGQPQHF
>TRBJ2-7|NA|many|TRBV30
TGTGCCTGGAGTGGAACAGGTACCGAGCAGTACTTC
CAWSGTGTEQYF
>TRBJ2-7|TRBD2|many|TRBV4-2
TGTGCCAGCAGCCAGCGACCGGGGGGGGAGCAGTACTTC
CASSQRPGGEQYF
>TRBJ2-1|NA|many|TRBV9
TGTGCCAGCAGCAGGCCGGGGTATGAGCAGTTCTTC
CASSRPGYEQFF
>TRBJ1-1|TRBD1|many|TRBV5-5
TGTGCCAGCAGTGGACAGGGGAACACTGAAGCTTTCTTT
CASSGQGNTEAFF
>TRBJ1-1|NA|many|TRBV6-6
TGTGCCAGCACCGATACGGGACAACCTAACACTGAAGCTTTCTTT
CASTDTGQPNTEAFF
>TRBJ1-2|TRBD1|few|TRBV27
TGTGCCAGCAGCCGACAGGGCCCTGCTTCTAACTATGGCTACACCTTC
CASSRQGPASNYGYTF
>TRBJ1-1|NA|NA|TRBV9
TGTGCCAGCAGCGTAGCGGCAGGCATGAACACTGAAGCTTTCTTT
CASSVAAGMNTEAFF
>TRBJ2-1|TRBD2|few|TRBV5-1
TGCGCCAGCAGAGAGCTAGCGGGAGACAACAATGAGCAGTTCTTC
CASRELAGDNNEQFF
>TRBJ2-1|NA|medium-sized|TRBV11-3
TGTGCCAGCAGCTTAAGACCCGGGGGTGAGCAGTTCTTC
CASSLRPGGEQFF
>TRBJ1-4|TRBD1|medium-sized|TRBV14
TGTGCCAGCAGCCTCAGTGGACAGGGGGTAGAAGAAAAACTGTTTTTT
CASSLSGQGVEEKLFF
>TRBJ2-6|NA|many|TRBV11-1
TGTGCCAGCAGCTTCCCGGGACAAAACTCTGGGGCCAACGTCCTGACTTTC
CASSFPGQNSGANVLTF
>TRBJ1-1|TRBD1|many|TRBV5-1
TGCGCCAGCAGCGACAGGGGTACGAACACTGAAGCTTTCTTT
CASSDRGTNTEAFF
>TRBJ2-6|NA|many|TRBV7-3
TGTGCCAGTTGCCTCAGCTCTGGGGCCAACGTCCTGACTTTC
CASCLSSGANVLTF
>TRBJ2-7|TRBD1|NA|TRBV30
TGTGCCTGCCGGGACAGGGGTGCCTACGAGCAGTACTTC
CACRDRGAYEQYF
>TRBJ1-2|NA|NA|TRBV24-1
TGTGCCACCAGTGACCGAATGTGGCGCTACACCTTC
CATSDRMWRYTF
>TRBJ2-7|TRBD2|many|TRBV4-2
TGTGCCAGCAGCCAACTAGCGGGGGCCCCCTACGAGCAGTACTTC
CASSQLAGAPYEQYF
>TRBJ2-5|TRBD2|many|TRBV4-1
TGCGCCAGCAGCCATCCCGGACTAGCGGGGGGCCCGCTACAAGAGACCCAGTACTTC
CASSHPGLAGGPLQETQYF
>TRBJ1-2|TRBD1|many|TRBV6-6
TGTGCCAGCAGTCGGACAGGGGTTGACTATGGCTACACCTTC
CASSRTGVDYGYTF
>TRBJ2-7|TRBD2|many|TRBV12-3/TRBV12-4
TGTGCCAGCAGCCTTTCGGGGGGGCCGACCTACGAGCAGTACTTC
CASSLSGGPTYEQYF
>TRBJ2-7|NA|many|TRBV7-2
TGTGCCAGCAGCCTAAGGGCCAAGGGGTACGAGCAGTACTTC
CASSLRAKGYEQYF
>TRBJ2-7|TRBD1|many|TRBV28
TGTGCCAGCAGGGGGACAGGATCCGAAGAGCAGTACTTC
CASRGTGSEEQYF
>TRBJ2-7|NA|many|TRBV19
TGTGCCAGTAGTACCCCCGGACAGTCCTACGAGCAGTACTTC
CASSTPGQSYEQYF
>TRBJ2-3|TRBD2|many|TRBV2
TGTGCCAGCAGCACGCTAGCGGGATACACAGATACGCAGTATTTT
CASSTLAGYTDTQYF
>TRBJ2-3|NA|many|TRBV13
TGTGCCAGCAGCTTAGAGGGCACAGATACGCAGTATTTT
CASSLEGTDTQYF
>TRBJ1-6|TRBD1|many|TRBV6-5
TGTGCCAGCAGGACAGGGGCAGGCGATTCACCCCTCCACTTT
CASRTGAGDSPLHF
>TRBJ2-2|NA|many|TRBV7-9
TGTGCCAGCAGCTCCGGTCTCGGGGAGCTGTTTTTT
CASSSGLGELFF
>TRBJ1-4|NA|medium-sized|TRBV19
TGTGCCAGTAGTATAGCGGACGGGGATGAAAAACTGTTTTTT
CASSIADGDEKLFF
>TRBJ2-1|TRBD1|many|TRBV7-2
TGTGCCAGCAGCTTCGCCAGGGGGCTAAGCTCCTACAATGAGCAGTTCTTC
CASSFARGLSSYNEQFF
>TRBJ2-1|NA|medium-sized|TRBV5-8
TGTGCCAGCAGCTTGCAGGGCCCGATGTCCGTGGGTAAGCAGTTCTTC
CASSLQGPMSVGKQFF
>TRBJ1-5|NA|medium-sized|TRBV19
TGTGCCAGTAGTGCCCTCACAGGGACCAATCAGCCCCAGCATTTT
CASSALTGTNQPQHF
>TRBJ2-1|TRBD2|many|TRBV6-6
TGTGCCAGCAGTTACTCGTCCCTAGCGGGAGTAAGTGAGCAGTTCTTC
CASSYSSLAGVSEQFF
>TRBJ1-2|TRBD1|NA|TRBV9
TGTGCCAGCAGCGTTGGACAGGGTAAATATGGCTACACCTTC
CASSVGQGKYGYTF
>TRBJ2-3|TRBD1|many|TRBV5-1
TGCGCCAGCAGCTTTAAACAGGGGACAGATACGCAGTATTTT
CASSFKQGTDTQYF